This T cell receptor beta chain emerged from a study of blood T cell repertoires in COVID-19. Sequencing was performed with immunoSEQ multiplex PCR; in TCRdb, only in-frame clones are kept and a portion is missing. The sample includes roughly 250,000 clones, roughly 85% of them seen just once. Individuals drawn from approximately 26 US areas were roughly 18 to 89 years old. Trimming took 4 bases from V and 1 from J, leaving 14 bases between them. The CDR3 runs to 16 residues. The germline V gene encodes CDR1 SGHTA and CDR2 FQGNSA. The sequenced material came from PBMCs or T cells enriched from blood (not recorded which). The chain combines TRBV7-2 with TRBJ1-5; D ambiguous. This receptor was identified in a woman between 25 and 40 years old who had recovered from COVID-19. The CDR3 DNA reads as TGTGCCAGCAGCTCGCCCGGTGGTCGGAGCAATCAGCCCCAGCATTTT. Translated, it gives CASSSPGGRSNQPQHF.